The T cell receptor (beta chain) described here comes from a study of vaccination and CD4 T cells after COVID-19. Study-level information: Sampling after COVID took place at a median of about 98 days (range 35 to 161) following diagnosis.

Sequence data for DNA of cultured CD4+ T cells were generated by the Oncomine TCR Beta short-read assay. MiXCR, run by TCRdb on the PCR reads, gives a single entry per CDR3 protein. The table shows 4,500 or so distinct CDR3 sequences, with 45% to 55% occurring only once. Remarks on this clonotype: Its target is not known.

Treatment indicated: approximately 10-day PBMC culture with coronavirus spike peptide pools or control peptides (ViraFEST assay). Study outcomes and limitations: Spike mono-reactivity marked 304 of 307 vaccine-specific clones in convalescent patients.

The source material was CD4+ T cells from blood, cultured in vitro. The receptor was derived from a human donor who had recovered from COVID-19.

CDR3 region: CASSQLGGQETQYF. CDR3 DNA: TGTGCCAGCAGCCAGCTAGGGGGGCAAGAGACCCAGTACTTC. The J gene is TRBJ2-5, the V gene TRBV3-1; D may correspond to TRBD1 or TRBD2 (6 bases each). V lost 3 bases to trimming and J lost 2 bases, with 10 bases between them. CDR3 length: 14 amino acids. Germline CDR1 LGHDT, CDR2 YNNKEL (reference sequence).